Below are 5 T cell receptor beta chains sequenced from a single sample in a study of T cell responses to AZD1222 COVID-19 vaccine. Assay: immunoSEQ multiplex PCR; the TCRdb copy retains only in-frame clones and omits some. The sample yields 150,000 to 200,000 clones, 80% to 90% seen once. The specimen was peripheral blood, collected on day 0 of AZD1222 vaccination. Receptors originate from an adult in good health.

The V call is TRBV6-5, the J call TRBJ1-6; possibly TRBD1 for D (6 bases). V lost 10 bases and J 9 bases, leaving 16 bases between the germline ends. This CDR3 is 13 amino acids long. Germline V gene sequence: CDR1 MNHEY, CDR2 SVGAGI. The CDR3 DNA reads TGTGCCACCTCAGGGGCCCCCAGTTCACCCCTCCACTTT. Protein sequence: CATSGAPSSPLHF.

The chain employs TRBV5-6 and TRBJ2-3; D gene uncertain. Trimming stripped 5 bases from V and 2 bases from J, with 9 bases between. Germline V CDR1 and CDR2: SGHDT, YYEEEE. This CDR3 is built from 13 residues. CDR3 amino acids: CASRSLYTDTQYF. The CDR3 DNA reads TGTGCCAGCAGGTCCCTTTACACAGATACGCAGTATTTT.

On this clone: A much more abundant neighbour one base away suggests this may be a read error. At the DNA level, this CDR3 is encoded by other sequences in the same sample as well. The chain links TRBV28 to TRBJ2-7; D might be TRBD2 (5 bases). V lost 2 bases to trimming and J lost 3 bases, with 5 bases between them. The CDR3 has 12 residues. Germline values: CDR1 MDHEN, CDR2 SYDVKM. In DNA, the CDR3 is TGTGCCAGCAGTTTACGGGGCTACGAGCAGTACTTC. It codes for CASSLRGYEQYF.

DNA for the CDR3: TGTGCCAGCGGTCCAGGGATCGGTCGCGGCTACACCTTC. Translated, it gives CASGPGIGRGYTF. J is TRBJ1-2 and V is TRBV28; tentatively, D is TRBD1 (5 bases). Germline lookup yields CDR1 MDHEN and CDR2 SYDVKM. CDR3 size: 13 residues. Trimming stripped 8 bases from V and 8 bases from J, with 18 bases between.

The chain links TRBV6-5 to TRBJ2-1, with D possibly TRBD2 on 5 matching bases. Trimming took 0 bases from V and 6 from J, leaving 6 bases between them. The CDR3 contains 13 residues. Germline CDR1 and CDR2: MNHEY and SVGAGI. CDR3: CASSYSEGNEQFF. The CDR3 DNA follows: TGTGCCAGCAGTTACTCAGAGGGCAATGAGCAGTTCTTC.